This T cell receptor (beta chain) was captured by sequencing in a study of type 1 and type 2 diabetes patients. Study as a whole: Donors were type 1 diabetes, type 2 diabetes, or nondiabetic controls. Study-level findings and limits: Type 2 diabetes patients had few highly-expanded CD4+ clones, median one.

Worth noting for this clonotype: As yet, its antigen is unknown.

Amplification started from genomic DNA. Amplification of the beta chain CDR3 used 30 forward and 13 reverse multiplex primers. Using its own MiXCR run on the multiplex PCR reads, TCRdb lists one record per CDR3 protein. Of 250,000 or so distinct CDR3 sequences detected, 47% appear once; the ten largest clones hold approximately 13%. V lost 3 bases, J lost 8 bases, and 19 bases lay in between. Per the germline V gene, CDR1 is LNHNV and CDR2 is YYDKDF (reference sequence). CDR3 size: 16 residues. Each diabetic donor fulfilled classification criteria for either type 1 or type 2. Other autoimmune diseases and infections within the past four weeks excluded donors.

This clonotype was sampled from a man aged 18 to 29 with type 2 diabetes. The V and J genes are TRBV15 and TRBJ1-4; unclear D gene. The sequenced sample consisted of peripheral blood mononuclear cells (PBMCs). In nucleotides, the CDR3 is TGTGCCACCAGCAGTGAACGGACGGTATCTTACGAAAAACTGTTTTTT. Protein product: CATSSERTVSYEKLFF.